Each of the 26 T cell receptor beta chains below was sequenced from the same sample in a study of vaccination and CD4 T cells after COVID-19 (dated by TCRdb to between 2022 and 2023). Their specific antigens are unknown. The library was obtained by PCR. Sequencing used an Illumina iSeq 100. DNA from cultured CD4+ T cells was subjected to TCR sequencing with the Oncomine TCR Beta short-read assay at the Johns Hopkins FTIC core. In TCRdb, the public reads were trimmed at Q25 with fastp and aligned with MiXCR, with productive beta chains retained. Each entry is one CDR3 protein sequence, shown with its most common DNA and genes. The table for this sample lists 4,300 or so distinct CDR3 sequences; 20% to 25% of them were counted only once. Roughly a quarter of the sample lies in the top ten. In light of the paper, this sample's treatment or condition label describes: approximately 11-day PBMC culture with coronavirus spike peptide pools or control peptides (ViraFEST assay).

Sequences were obtained from CD4+ T cells from blood, cultured in vitro. The source is a human donor who had recovered from COVID-19.

The chain combines TRBV12-3 or TRBV12-4 with TRBJ1-2, with D tentatively TRBD1 (5 bases). V was trimmed by 5 bases and J by 7 bases, leaving 23 bases between them. CDR3 length equals 16 residues. The CDR3, as DNA: TGTGCCAGCAGTCCTCTTATGGAGTCCAGGGAGGGTGGCTACACCTTC. It yields the protein CASSPLMESREGGYTF.

This clonotype is deemed medium-sized. This rearrangement joins TRBV6-1 to TRBJ1-1; no clear D. The germline V and J ends were trimmed by 7 bases and 5 bases, with 8 bases remaining between them. Germline values: CDR1 MNHNS, CDR2 SASEGT. The CDR3 loop spans 11 amino acids. DNA of the CDR3: TGTGCCAGCATTAGGGAGACTGAAGCTTTCTTT. Its translation: CASIRETEAFF.

To note about this clonotype: Given the absence of the conserved phenylalanine or tryptophan at the CDR3 end, a read error is likely. This chain joins TRBV5-4 and TRBJ1-1; TRBD1 matches at 11 bases. This CDR3 region has 14 residues. With V trimmed by 4 bases and J by 4 bases, 3 bases remained unmatched. The germline CDR1 and CDR2 sequences are SGHNT and YYREEE (reference sequence). CDR3 loop: CASSLGQGGTEAFS. CDR3 DNA: TGTGCCAGCAGCCTGGGACAGGGGGGCACTGAAGCTTTCTCT.

This sequence joins TRBV7-2 and TRBJ1-5, with 9 bases identical to TRBD1. The CDR3 is 15 residues long. CDR1 is SGHTA, CDR2 FQGNSA, per germline. V lost 2 bases and J lost 4; bases outside the gene matches: 3. As DNA, the CDR3 is TGTGCCAGCAGCTTATCGACAGGGGGGAATCAGCCCCAGCATTTT. Encoded protein: CASSLSTGGNQPQHF.

In its sample, this clonotype ranks as medium-sized. The chain recombines TRBV27 with TRBJ1-1; D perhaps matches TRBD1 (6 bases). The CDR3 is 15 residues long. V was cut by 6 bases and J by 5 bases, with 19 bases left in between. Looked up from germline, CDR1 is MNHEY and CDR2 is SMNVEV (reference sequence). The CDR3 region is CASRAPVGGWTEAFF. The DNA for the CDR3 is TGTGCCAGCAGGGCCCCGGTGGGGGGCTGGACTGAAGCTTTCTTT.

The genes are TRBV19 and TRBJ1-5; D remains ambiguous. Trimming took off 6 bases at V and 4 bases at J, with 13 bases between the two ends. The germline gives CDR1 LNHDA, CDR2 SQIVND (reference sequence). The CDR3 spans 14 residues. The DNA of the CDR3 is TGTGCCAGTAGGGGTCCAAGAGGGAATCAGCCCCAGCATTTT. Translating gives CASRGPRGNQPQHF.

This clonotype was counted only a few times. The CDR3 nucleotides read TGTGCCAGCACCCAGGTATCAGATACGCAGTATTTT. It yields the protein CASTQVSDTQYF. The rearrangement links TRBV2 to TRBJ2-3; D gene uncertain. The CDR3 has 12 amino acids. Germline V gene sequence: CDR1 SNHLY, CDR2 FYNNEI. Trimming removed 7 bases at V and 4 bases at J, with 9 bases between.

By its share, this clonotype is medium-sized. The chain carries TRBV19 and TRBJ1-5, with 9 bases that match TRBD1. The CDR3 has 14 residues. Trimming at V came to 10 bases and at J to 4 bases, leaving 8 bases not matched to a gene. CDR1 and CDR2 (germline): LNHDA, SQIVND (reference sequence). CDR3 residues: CATKDRGRNQPQHF. In DNA form, the CDR3 reads TGTGCCACCAAGGACAGGGGAAGGAATCAGCCCCAGCATTTT. Complete variable domain (other parts from reference TRBV19 and TRBJ1-5): DGGITQSPKYLFRKEGQNVTLSCEQNLNHDAMYWYRQDPGQGLRLIYYSQIVNDFQKGDIAEGYSVSREKKESFPLTVTSAQKNPTAFYLCATKDRGRNQPQHFGDGTRLSIL.

This clonotype was counted between two and nine times. This rearrangement joins TRBV2 to TRBJ2-5; D unclear. The germline gives CDR1 SNHLY, CDR2 FYNNEI. The ends were cut back, 11 bases at V and 1 base at J, with 17 bases in the middle. CDR3 length: 14 amino acids. CDR3 DNA sequence: TGTGCCTTCCAACCGGTCCGGACCCAAGAGACCCAGTACTTC. Amino acid sequence: CAFQPVRTQETQYF.

By proportion, this clonotype is medium-sized (0.01 to 0.1%). The chain recombines TRBV7-2 with TRBJ2-7, with no clear D. CDR3 length equals 14 residues. Per germline, CDR1 SGHTA and CDR2 FQGNSA. Trimming took off 4 bases at V and 6 bases at J, with 16 bases between the two ends. CDR3 region: CASSSQLPFFEQYF. The CDR3 region has the DNA TGTGCCAGCAGCTCCCAACTCCCCTTTTTCGAGCAGTACTTC.

This clonotype counts as medium-sized. V is TRBV2 and J is TRBJ2-5; TRBD1 is a possible D gene (6 bases). Trimming left V 4 bases short and J 5 bases short, with 17 bases between. Per the germline V gene, CDR1 is SNHLY and CDR2 is FYNNEI. The CDR3 spans 15 residues. Here the CDR3 reads CASSVVGGGGETQYF. DNA for the CDR3: TGTGCCAGCAGTGTAGTAGGGGGTGGTGGGGAGACCCAGTACTTC.

This rearrangement joins TRBV19 to TRBJ2-5; 15 bases map to TRBD2. Unmatched junction bases numbered 4, after V lost 6 bases and J lost 5 bases. The germline V gene has CDR1 LNHDA and CDR2 SQIVND (reference sequence). This CDR3 comprises 15 residues. CDR3 nucleotide sequence: TGTGCCAGTAGGGGACTAGCGGGGGGTGAGGAGACCCAGTACTTC. It translates to CASRGLAGGEETQYF.

This clonotype showed up just a few times. The rearrangement joins TRBV5-4 to TRBJ1-1, with 11 positions matching TRBD1. The CDR3 has 14 residues. J gave up 4 bases and V 4 bases, and 3 bases lay outside the gene matches. Looked up from germline, CDR1 is SGHNT and CDR2 is YYREEE (reference sequence). The CDR3 spells CASSLGQGGTEAFF. In DNA, the CDR3 is TGTGCCAGCAGCCTGGGACAGGGGGGCACTGAAGCTTTCTTT. Looking up the rest from reference TRBV5-4 and TRBJ1-1 gives the full variable domain: ETGVTQSPTHLIKTRGQQVTLRCSSQSGHNTVSWYQQALGQGPQFIFQYYREEENGRGNFPPRFSGLQFPNYSSELNVNALELDDSALYLCASSLGQGGTEAFFGQGTRLTVV.

The chain recombines TRBV9 with TRBJ2-3; D possibly corresponds to TRBD1 (6 bases). The CDR3 is made up of 14 amino acids. In germline, CDR1 is SGDLS, CDR2 YYNGEE. Trimming stripped 4 bases from V and 6 bases from J, with 15 bases between. CDR3 sequence (DNA): TGTGCCAGCAGCTCAACCACAGGGATGGATACGCAGTATTTT. Encoded protein: CASSSTTGMDTQYF.

The chain links TRBV19 to TRBJ2-3; 9 nucleotides match TRBD2. The ends lost 4 bases at V and 0 bases at J; junction bases unmatched: 5. CDR3 size: 16 residues. Germline V CDR1 and CDR2: LNHDA, SQIVND (reference sequence). CDR3 DNA sequence: TGTGCCAGTAGTAACCTAGCGGGGAAGAGCACAGATACGCAGTATTTT. This translates into CASSNLAGKSTDTQYF.

The chain couples TRBV5-8 to TRBJ2-5, with 7 bases fitting TRBD2. The CDR3 is 15 residues long. Trimming took 4 bases from V and 1 from J; bases not matched to a gene: 7. Germline assignment: CDR1 SGHTS and CDR2 YDEGEE. The chain's CDR3 is CASSPSLAVQETQYF. The CDR3 DNA reads as TGTGCCAGCAGCCCATCCCTAGCGGTCCAAGAGACCCAGTACTTC. Supplemented by reference TRBV5-8 and TRBJ2-5, the full variable domain reads EAGVTQSPTHLIKTRGQQATLRCSPISGHTSVYWYQQALGLGLQFLLWYDEGEERNRGNFPPRFSGRQFPNYSSELNVNALELEDSALYLCASSPSLAVQETQYFGPGTRLLVL.

Only a few counts were recorded for this clonotype. The rearrangement links TRBV18 to TRBJ1-2; tentative D call: TRBD1 (6 bases). V gave up 4 bases and J gave up 6 bases, with 12 bases separating them. CDR3 length: 13 residues. CDR1 is KGHSH and CDR2 is LQKENI in the germline V gene. CDR3 nucleotides: TGTGCCAGCTCACGAGGGGGAAGCAATGGCTACACCTTC. As protein: CASSRGGSNGYTF.

This clonotype is medium-sized (0.01 to 0.1%). The chain couples TRBV7-2 to TRBJ1-5; 8 bases match TRBD1. The CDR3 is made up of 16 amino acids. From germline, CDR1 is SGHTA and CDR2 FQGNSA. The V and J ends lost 6 bases and 0 bases, in that order; junction bases with no gene match: 7. The CDR3 DNA reads as TGTGCCAGCAGTCCTGGACAGGGACCTAGCAATCAGCCCCAGCATTTT. The encoded protein is CASSPGQGPSNQPQHF.

The CDR3 DNA is TGTGCCTGGATGGGAGGTGCAGGAAACACCATATATTTT. Its protein product is CAWMGGAGNTIYF. The chain joins TRBV30 to TRBJ1-3; D unclear. The CDR3 extends over 13 amino acids. Trimming took off 4 bases at V and 4 bases at J, with 11 bases between the two ends. The germline V gene has CDR1 GTSNPN and CDR2 SVGIG (reference sequence).

The chain carries TRBV30 and TRBJ2-4; TRBD1 is a possible D gene (6 bases). Germline values: CDR1 GTSNPN, CDR2 SVGIG (reference sequence). The CDR3 is 15 residues long. Trimming removed 3 bases at V and 1 base at J, with 13 bases between. In DNA, the CDR3 is TGTGCCTGGAGAGTACAGGGTCCGGCCAAAAACATTCAGTACTTC. This translates into CAWRVQGPAKNIQYF.

The V gene is TRBV11-2, the J gene TRBJ2-7, with D perhaps TRBD2 (6 bases). CDR1 is SGHAT, CDR2 FQNNGV, per germline. This CDR3 is 13 amino acids long. Trimming removed 5 bases at V and 6 bases at J, with 14 bases between. CDR3 amino acids: CASSRERGSEQYF. DNA for the CDR3: TGTGCCAGCAGCCGCGAACGGGGGAGCGAGCAGTACTTC.

This clonotype is judged medium-sized (0.01 to 0.1%). The J gene is TRBJ1-2, the V gene TRBV10-3; a weak D match, TRBD1 (5 bases). V was pared by 0 bases and J by 7 bases, with 9 bases between. Germline assignment: CDR1 ENHRY and CDR2 SYGVKD. This CDR3 has 13 amino acids. The CDR3 spells CAISESGQGGYTF. The CDR3 DNA follows: TGTGCCATCAGTGAGTCAGGGCAGGGTGGCTACACCTTC.

This clonotype was picked up a small number of times. The chain carries TRBV29-1 and TRBJ1-2, with D possibly being TRBD1 (5 bases). Germline V gene lookup returns CDR1 SQVTM and CDR2 ANQGSEA. The CDR3 spans 16 residues. Trimming cost V 2 bases and J 3 bases, with 19 bases left between them. The CDR3 DNA reads as TGCAGCGTTGAAAGTGGGGCAGCCTCCCTGGACTATGGCTACACCTTC. This sequence encodes CSVESGAASLDYGYTF.

The rearrangement uses TRBV6-1 and TRBJ2-1; no definite D call. Germline lookup yields CDR1 MNHNS and CDR2 SASEGT. V shed 1 base and J shed 6 bases, with 7 bases lying between them. CDR3 length equals 13 residues. CDR3 nucleotides: TGTGCCAGCAGTGAAGGGAGCTTCAATGAGCAGTTCTTC. Translated, it gives CASSEGSFNEQFF.

The CDR3, as DNA: TGTGCCAGCAGCGAGGGGGTCAGGTACTATGGCTACACCTTC. Translation: CASSEGVRYYGYTF. The V and J genes are TRBV2 and TRBJ1-2, with TRBD1 as a possible D gene (6 bases). Looked up from germline, CDR1 is SNHLY and CDR2 is FYNNEI. The V gene lost 6 bases and the J gene lost 3 bases, with 14 bases spanning the gap. The CDR3 totals 14 residues.

This clonotype is large (0.1 to 1%) within its sample. Here the CDR3 reads CSARLGGLTGELFF. The CDR3 bases are TGCAGTGCTAGACTGGGGGGCCTAACCGGGGAGCTGTTTTTT. J is TRBJ2-2 and V is TRBV20-1; D tentatively reads TRBD1 or TRBD2 (6 bases each). V lost 2 bases and J lost 5, with 12 bases in between. CDR1 and CDR2 (germline): DFQATT, SNEGSKA (reference sequence). This CDR3 contains 14 residues.